This entry describes one T cell receptor beta chain. The protocol was immunoSEQ multiplex PCR, while the TCRdb copy is restricted to in-frame clones and leaves out a portion. The profile covers 55,000 to 90,000 clones, with under 90% appearing a single time and 25% to 30% taken by the ten largest. The data are from a study of control samples from healthy donors and cancer patients. Germline-derived CDR1 and CDR2 are MNHNS and SASEGT. The length of the CDR3 is 16 residues. V was clipped by 3 bases and J by 0 bases, with 12 bases between them. Sequencing was done on a sample of blood. The J gene is TRBJ1-3, the V gene TRBV6-1; D call uncertain. The source is a man aged 45-65 years in good health. CDR3 loop: CASSDPTRDSGNTIYF. The CDR3 nucleotides read TGTGCCAGCAGTGACCCCACGCGAGACTCTGGAAACACCATATATTTT.